This T cell receptor (beta chain) was recorded in a study of shared clonotypes between healthy human individuals. Germline assignment: CDR1 SGHTA and CDR2 FQGNSA. This CDR3 is built from 14 residues. With 5 bases removed from V and 5 bases from J, the gap between germline ends came to 15 bases. Each PCR replicate from the sorted subsets contained 150 to 250 ng DNA, which is tens of thousands of T cell genomes. Method: immunoSEQ multiplex PCR; TCRdb's copy keeps in-frame clones and lacks some. The repertoire has around 2,000,000 clones, just under 95% of them found once; the top ten carry approximately 1%. Only CD45RO-negative cells positively selected for CCR7 counted as naive CD8 cells, so terminally differentiated effector memory CD45RA+ cells were excluded.

The chain carries TRBV7-2 and TRBJ2-5, with D perhaps TRBD2 (5 bases). Material: naive CD8+ T cells sorted from blood. The TCR comes from a man aged 18 to 35 in good health. CDR3 amino acids: CASSPPRAEETQYF. CDR3 coding DNA: TGTGCCAGCAGCCCACCGAGGGCAGAGGAGACCCAGTACTTC.